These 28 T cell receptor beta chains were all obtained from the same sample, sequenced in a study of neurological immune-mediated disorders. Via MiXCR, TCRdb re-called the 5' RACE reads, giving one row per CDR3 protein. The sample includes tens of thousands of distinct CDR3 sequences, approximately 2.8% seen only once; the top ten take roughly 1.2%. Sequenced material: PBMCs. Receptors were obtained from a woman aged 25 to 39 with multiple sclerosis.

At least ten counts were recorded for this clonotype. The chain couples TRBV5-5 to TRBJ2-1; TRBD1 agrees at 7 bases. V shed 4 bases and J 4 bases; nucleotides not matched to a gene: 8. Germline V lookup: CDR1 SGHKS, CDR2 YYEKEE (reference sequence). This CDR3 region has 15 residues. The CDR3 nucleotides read TGTGCCAGCAGCCCCGGGACAGCTAATTACAATGAGCAGTTCTTC. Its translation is CASSPGTANYNEQFF. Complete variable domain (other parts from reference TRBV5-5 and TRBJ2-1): DAGVTQSPTHLIKTRGQQVTLRCSPISGHKSVSWYQQVLGQGPQFIFQYYEKEERGRGNFPDRFSARQFPNYSSELNVNALLLGDSALYLCASSPGTANYNEQFFGPGTRLTVL.

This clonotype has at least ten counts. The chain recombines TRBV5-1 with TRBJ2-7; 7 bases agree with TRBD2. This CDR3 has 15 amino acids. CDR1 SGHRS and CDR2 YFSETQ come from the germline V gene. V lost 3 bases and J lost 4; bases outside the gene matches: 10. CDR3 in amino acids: CASSWDRGDGYEQYF. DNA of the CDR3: TGCGCCAGCAGCTGGGATCGGGGGGACGGATACGAGCAGTACTTC.

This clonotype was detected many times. The CDR3 sequence: CASSLGNSLPTYEQYF. CDR3 in DNA: TGTGCCAGCAGCTTAGGGAACAGCCTGCCAACCTACGAGCAGTACTTC. The rearrangement uses TRBV7-9 and TRBJ2-7; D call uncertain. The CDR3 extends over 16 amino acids. Germline V gene sequence: CDR1 SEHNR, CDR2 FQNEAQ (reference sequence). Trimming stripped 1 base from V and 2 bases from J, with 15 bases between. Complete variable domain (other parts from reference TRBV7-9 and TRBJ2-7): DTGVSQNPRHKITKRGQNVTFRCDPISEHNRLYWYRQTLGQGPEFLTYFQNEAQLEKSRLLSDRFSAERPKGSFSTLEIQRTEQGDSAMYLCASSLGNSLPTYEQYFGPGTRLTVT.

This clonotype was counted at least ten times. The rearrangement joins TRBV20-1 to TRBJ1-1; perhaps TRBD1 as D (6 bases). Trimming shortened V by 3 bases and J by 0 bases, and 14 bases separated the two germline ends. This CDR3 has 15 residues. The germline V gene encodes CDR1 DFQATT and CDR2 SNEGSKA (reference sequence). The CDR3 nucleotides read TGCAGTGCTAGGGCGGGGGGACACCTGAACACTGAAGCTTTCTTT. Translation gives CSARAGGHLNTEAFF.

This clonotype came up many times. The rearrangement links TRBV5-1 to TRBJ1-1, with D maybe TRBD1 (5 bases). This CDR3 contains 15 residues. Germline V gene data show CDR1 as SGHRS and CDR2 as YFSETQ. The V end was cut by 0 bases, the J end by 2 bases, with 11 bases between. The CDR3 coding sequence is TGCGCCAGCAGCTTGGGTGGGACGGGAAACACTGAAGCTTTCTTT. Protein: CASSLGGTGNTEAFF.

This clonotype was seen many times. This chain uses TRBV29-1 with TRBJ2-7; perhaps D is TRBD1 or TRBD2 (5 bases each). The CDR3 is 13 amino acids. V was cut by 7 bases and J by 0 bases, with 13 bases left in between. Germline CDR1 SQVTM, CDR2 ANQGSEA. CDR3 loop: CSGRDQSSYEQYF. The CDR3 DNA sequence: TGCAGCGGCCGGGACCAAAGCTCCTACGAGCAGTACTTC.

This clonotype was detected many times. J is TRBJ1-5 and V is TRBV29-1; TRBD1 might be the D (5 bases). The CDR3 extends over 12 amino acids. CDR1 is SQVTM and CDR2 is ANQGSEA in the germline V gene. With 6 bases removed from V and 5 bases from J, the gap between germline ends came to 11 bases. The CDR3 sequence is CSVWDGDQPQHF. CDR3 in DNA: TGCAGCGTCTGGGACGGTGATCAGCCCCAGCATTTT.

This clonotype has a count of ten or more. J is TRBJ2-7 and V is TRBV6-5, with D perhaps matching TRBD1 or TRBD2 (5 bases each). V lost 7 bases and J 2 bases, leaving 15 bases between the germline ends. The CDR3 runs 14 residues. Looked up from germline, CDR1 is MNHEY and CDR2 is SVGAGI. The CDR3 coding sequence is TGTGCCAGCAAGTACGGGACGGGCCCCTACGAGCAGTACTTC. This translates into CASKYGTGPYEQYF.

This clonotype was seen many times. The CDR3 loop is CASSYGQGRTEAFF. Written as DNA, the CDR3 is TGTGCCAGCAGCTACGGACAGGGTCGTACTGAAGCTTTCTTT. The rearrangement links TRBV5-6 to TRBJ1-1; TRBD1 agrees at 8 bases. V was pared by 3 bases and J by 5 bases, with 6 bases of the junction left unmatched. Germline V gene data show CDR1 as SGHDT and CDR2 as YYEEEE. The length of the CDR3 is 14 residues.

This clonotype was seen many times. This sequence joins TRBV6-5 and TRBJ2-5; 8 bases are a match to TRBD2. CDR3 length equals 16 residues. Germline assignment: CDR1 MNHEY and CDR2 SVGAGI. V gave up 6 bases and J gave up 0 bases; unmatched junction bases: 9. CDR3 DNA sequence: TGTGCCAGCAGACCCGGACTAGCAACCTACCAAGAGACCCAGTACTTC. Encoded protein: CASRPGLATYQETQYF.

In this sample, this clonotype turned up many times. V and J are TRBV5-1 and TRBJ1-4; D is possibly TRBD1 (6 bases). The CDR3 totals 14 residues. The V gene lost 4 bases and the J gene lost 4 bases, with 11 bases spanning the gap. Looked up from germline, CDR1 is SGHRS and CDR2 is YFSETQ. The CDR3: CASSQTGFNEKLFF. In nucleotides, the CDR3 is TGCGCCAGCAGCCAGACAGGATTTAATGAAAAACTGTTTTTT.

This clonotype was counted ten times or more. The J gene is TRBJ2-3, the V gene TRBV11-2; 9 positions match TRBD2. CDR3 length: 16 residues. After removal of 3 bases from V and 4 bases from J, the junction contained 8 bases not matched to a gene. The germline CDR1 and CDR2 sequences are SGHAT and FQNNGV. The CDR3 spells CASSFRASGKADTQYF. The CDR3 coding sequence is TGTGCCAGCAGCTTTAGGGCTAGCGGGAAGGCAGATACGCAGTATTTT.

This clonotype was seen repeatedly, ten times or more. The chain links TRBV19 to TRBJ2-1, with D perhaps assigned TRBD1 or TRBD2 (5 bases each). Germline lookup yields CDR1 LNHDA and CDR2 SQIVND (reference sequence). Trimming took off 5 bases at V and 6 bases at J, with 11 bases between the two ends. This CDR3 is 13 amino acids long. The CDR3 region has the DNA TGTGCCAGTAGTGCCTATGGGGGCAATGAGCAGTTCTTC. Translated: CASSAYGGNEQFF.

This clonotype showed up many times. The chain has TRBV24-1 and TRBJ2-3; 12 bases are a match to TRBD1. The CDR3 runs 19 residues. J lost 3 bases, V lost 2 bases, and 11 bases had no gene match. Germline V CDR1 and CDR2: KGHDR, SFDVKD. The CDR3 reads CATSDSVGTGGARTDTQYF. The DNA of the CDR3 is TGTGCCACCAGTGATTCCGTTGGGACAGGGGGCGCCAGGACAGATACGCAGTATTTT.

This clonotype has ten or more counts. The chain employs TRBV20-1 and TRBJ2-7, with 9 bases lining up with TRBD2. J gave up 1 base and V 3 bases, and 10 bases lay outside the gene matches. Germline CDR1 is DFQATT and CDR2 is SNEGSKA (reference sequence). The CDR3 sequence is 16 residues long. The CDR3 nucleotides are TGCAGTGCTAGTTCGACTAGCGGCCTCATATCCTACGAGCAGTACTTC. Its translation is CSASSTSGLISYEQYF.

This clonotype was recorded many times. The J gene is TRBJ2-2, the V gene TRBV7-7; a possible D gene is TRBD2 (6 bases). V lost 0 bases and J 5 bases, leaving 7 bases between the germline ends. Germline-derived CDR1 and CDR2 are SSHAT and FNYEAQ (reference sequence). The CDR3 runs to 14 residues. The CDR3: CASSLAEGTGELFF. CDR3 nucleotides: TGTGCCAGCAGCTTAGCGGAGGGGACCGGGGAGCTGTTTTTT. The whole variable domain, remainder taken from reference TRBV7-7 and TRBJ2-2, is GAGVSQSPRYKVTKRGQDVTLRCDPISSHATLYWYQQALGQGPEFLTYFNYEAQPDKSGLPSDRFSAERPEGSISTLTIQRTEQRDSAMYRCASSLAEGTGELFFGEGSRLTVL.

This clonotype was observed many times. The DNA of the CDR3 is TGTGCCAGCAGTTTACAGCAGATGAACACTGAAGCTTTCTTT. The encoded protein is CASSLQQMNTEAFF. This chain connects TRBV12-3 or TRBV12-4 to TRBJ1-1, with D unresolved. The V gene lost 2 bases and the J gene lost 0 bases, with 7 bases spanning the gap. This CDR3 is 14 amino acids long.

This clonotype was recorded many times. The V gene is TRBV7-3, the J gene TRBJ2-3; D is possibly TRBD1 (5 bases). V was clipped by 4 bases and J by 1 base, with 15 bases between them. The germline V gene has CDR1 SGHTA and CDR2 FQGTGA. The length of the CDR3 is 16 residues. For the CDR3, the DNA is TGTGCCAGCAGCTATTCCGGACACCCTGGCACAGATACGCAGTATTTT. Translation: CASSYSGHPGTDTQYF.

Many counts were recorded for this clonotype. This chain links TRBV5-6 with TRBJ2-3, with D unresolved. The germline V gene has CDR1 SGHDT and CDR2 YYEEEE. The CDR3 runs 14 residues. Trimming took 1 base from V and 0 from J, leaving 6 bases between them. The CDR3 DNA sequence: TGTGCCAGCAGCTTGCTGAGAAGCACAGATACGCAGTATTTT. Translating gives CASSLLRSTDTQYF.

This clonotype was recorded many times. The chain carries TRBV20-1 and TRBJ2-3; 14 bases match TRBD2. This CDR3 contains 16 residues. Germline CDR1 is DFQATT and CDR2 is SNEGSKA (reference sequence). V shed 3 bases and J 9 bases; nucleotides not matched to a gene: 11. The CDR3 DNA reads TGCAGTGCTAGGGCTACGACTAGCGGGAGGGTTGGGACGCAGTATTTT. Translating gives CSARATTSGRVGTQYF.

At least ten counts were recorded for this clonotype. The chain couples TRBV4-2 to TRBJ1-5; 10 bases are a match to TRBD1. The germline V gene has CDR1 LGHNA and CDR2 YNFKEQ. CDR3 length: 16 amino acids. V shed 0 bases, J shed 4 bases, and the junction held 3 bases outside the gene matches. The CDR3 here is CASSQDPGQGNQPQHF. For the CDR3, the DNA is TGTGCCAGCAGCCAAGACCCGGGACAGGGGAATCAGCCCCAGCATTTT.

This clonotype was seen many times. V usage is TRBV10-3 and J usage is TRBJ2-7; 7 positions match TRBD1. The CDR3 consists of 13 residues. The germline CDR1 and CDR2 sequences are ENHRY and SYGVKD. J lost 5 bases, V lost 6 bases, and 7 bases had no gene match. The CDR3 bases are TGTGCCATCAGGGAGACAGGGTTAGACGAGCAGTACTTC. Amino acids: CAIRETGLDEQYF.

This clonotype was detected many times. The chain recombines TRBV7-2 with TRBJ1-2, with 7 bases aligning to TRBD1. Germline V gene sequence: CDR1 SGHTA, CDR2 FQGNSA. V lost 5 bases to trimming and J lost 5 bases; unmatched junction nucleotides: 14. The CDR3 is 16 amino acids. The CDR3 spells CASSHRGGTELYGYTF. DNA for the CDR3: TGTGCCAGCAGCCATAGAGGGGGGACAGAACTTTATGGCTACACCTTC.

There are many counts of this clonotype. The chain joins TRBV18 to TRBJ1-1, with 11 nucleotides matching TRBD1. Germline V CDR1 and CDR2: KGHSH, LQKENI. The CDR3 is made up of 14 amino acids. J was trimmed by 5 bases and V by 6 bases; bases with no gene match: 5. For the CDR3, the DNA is TGTGCCAGCTCGGCGGACAGGGGGCTTACTGAAGCTTTCTTT. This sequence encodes CASSADRGLTEAFF.

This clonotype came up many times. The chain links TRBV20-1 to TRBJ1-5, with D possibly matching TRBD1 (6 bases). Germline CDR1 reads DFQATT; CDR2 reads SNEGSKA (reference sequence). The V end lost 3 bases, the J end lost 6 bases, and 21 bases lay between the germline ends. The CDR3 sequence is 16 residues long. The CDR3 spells CSARATGKTRVQPQHF. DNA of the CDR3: TGCAGTGCTAGGGCAACAGGGAAGACAAGGGTTCAGCCCCAGCATTTT.

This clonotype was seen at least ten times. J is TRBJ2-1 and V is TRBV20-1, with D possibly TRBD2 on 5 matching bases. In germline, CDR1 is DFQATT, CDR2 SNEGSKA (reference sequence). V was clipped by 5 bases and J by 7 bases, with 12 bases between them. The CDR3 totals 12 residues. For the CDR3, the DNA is TGCAGTGCTCAGCCTAGCTTTAATGAGCAGTTCTTC. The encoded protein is CSAQPSFNEQFF.

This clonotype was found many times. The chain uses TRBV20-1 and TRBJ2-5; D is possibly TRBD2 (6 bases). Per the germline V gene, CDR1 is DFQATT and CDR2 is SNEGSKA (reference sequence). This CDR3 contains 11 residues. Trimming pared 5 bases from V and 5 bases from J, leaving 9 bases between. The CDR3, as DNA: TGCAGTGCTCCTAGCGCCGAGACCCAGTACTTC. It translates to CSAPSAETQYF.

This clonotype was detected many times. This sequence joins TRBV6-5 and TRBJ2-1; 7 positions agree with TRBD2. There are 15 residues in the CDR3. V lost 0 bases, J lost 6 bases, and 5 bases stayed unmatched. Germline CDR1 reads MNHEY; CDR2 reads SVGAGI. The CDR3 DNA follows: TGTGCCAGCAGTTACTCGATAGGGAGGGGCAATGAGCAGTTCTTC. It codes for CASSYSIGRGNEQFF.